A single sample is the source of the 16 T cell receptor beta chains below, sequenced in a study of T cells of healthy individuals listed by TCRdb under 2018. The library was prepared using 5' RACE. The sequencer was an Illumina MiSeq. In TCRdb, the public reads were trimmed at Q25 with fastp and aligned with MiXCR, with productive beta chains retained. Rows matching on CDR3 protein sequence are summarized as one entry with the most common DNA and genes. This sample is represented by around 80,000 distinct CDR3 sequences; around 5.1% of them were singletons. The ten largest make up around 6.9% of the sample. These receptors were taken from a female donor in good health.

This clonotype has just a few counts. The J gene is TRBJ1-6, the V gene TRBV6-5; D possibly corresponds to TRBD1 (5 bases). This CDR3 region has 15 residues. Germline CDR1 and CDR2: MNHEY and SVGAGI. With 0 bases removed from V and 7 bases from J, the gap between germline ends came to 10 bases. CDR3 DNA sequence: TGTGCCAGCAGTTACTCGACGCAGGGAAATTCACCCCTCCACTTT. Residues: CASSYSTQGNSPLHF.

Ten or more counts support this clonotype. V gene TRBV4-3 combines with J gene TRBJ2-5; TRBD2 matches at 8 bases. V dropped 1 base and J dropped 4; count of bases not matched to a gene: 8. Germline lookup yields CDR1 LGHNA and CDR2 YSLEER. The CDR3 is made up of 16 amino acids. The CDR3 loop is CASSQGYGRAGETQYF. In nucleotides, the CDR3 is TGCGCCAGCAGCCAAGGGTACGGGAGGGCCGGAGAGACCCAGTACTTC.

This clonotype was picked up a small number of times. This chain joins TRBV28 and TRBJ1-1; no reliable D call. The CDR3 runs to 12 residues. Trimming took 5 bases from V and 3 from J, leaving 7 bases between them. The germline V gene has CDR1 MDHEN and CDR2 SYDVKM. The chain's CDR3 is CASSAGYTEAFF. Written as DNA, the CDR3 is TGTGCCAGCAGTGCGGGGTACACTGAAGCTTTCTTT.

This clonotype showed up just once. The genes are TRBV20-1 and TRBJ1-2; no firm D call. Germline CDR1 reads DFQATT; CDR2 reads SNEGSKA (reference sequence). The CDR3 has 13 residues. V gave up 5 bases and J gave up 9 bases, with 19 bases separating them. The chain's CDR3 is CSAAMEGWYSYTF. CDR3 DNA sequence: TGCAGTGCTGCTATGGAGGGATGGTATAGCTACACCTTC.

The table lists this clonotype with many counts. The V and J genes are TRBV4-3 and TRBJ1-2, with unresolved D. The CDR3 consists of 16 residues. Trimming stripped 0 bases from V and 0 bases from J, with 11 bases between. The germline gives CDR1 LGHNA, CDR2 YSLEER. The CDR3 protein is CASSQDTDIANYGYTF. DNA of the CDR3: TGCGCCAGCAGCCAAGATACCGACATCGCTAACTATGGCTACACCTTC.

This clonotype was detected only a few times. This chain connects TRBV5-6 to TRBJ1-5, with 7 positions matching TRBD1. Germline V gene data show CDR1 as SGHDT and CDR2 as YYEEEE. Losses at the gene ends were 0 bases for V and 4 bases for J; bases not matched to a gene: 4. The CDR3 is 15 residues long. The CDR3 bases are TGTGCCAGCAGCTTGGGACAGGGACTAAATCAGCCCCAGCATTTT. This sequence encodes CASSLGQGLNQPQHF.

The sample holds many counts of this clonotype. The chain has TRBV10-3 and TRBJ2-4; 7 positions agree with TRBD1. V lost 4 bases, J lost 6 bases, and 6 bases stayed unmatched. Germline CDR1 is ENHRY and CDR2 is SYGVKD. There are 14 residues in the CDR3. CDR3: CAISAEGQRNIQYF. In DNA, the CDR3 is TGTGCCATCAGTGCTGAGGGACAGAGAAACATTCAGTACTTC.

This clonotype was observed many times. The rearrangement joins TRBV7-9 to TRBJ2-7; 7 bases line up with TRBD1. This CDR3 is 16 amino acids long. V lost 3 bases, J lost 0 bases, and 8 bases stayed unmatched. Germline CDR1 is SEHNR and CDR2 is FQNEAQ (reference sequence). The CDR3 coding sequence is TGTGCCAGCAGCTTCGAAACAGGGGACCTCTCCTACGAGCAGTACTTC. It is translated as CASSFETGDLSYEQYF.

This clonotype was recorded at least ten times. The chain's CDR3 is CSIQAGSTGANVLTF. The DNA of the CDR3 is TGCAGCATCCAAGCAGGGTCTACGGGGGCCAACGTCCTGACTTTC. The gene calls are TRBV29-1 and TRBJ2-6, with TRBD1 as a possible D gene (5 bases). Trimming stripped 8 bases from V and 4 bases from J, with 18 bases between. Germline assignment: CDR1 SQVTM and CDR2 ANQGSEA. The CDR3 length is 15 residues.

The CDR3 is CASSQAGQQETQYF. DNA for the CDR3: TGTGCCAGCAGCCAAGCCGGACAACAAGAGACCCAGTACTTC. The genes are TRBV3-1 and TRBJ2-5; the D gene is possibly TRBD1 (5 bases). The V end was cut by 1 base, the J end by 2 bases, with 8 bases between. Per the germline V gene, CDR1 is LGHDT and CDR2 is YNNKEL (reference sequence). The CDR3 is 14 residues long.

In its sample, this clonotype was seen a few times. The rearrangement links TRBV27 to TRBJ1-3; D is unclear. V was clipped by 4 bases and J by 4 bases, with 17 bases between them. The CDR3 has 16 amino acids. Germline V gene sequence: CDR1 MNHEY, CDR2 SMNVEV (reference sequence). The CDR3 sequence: CASSSLSGPTGNTIYF. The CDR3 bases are TGTGCCAGCAGTTCCCTGTCGGGCCCTACGGGAAACACCATATATTTT.

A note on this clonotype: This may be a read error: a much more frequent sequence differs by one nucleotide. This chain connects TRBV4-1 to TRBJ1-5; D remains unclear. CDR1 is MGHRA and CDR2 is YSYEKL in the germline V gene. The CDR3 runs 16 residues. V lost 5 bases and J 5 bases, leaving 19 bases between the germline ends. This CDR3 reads CASSEGPGRLHQPQHF. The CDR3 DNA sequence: TGCGCCAGCAGCGAAGGACCCGGGAGACTTCATCAGCCCCAGCATTTT.

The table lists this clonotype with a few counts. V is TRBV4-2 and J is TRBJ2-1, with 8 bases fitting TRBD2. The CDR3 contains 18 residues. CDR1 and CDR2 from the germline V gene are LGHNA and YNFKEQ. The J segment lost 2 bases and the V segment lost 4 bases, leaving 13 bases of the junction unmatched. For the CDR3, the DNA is TGTGCCAGCAGCCTCCTCGAATCTGCAGCGGGAGCCTACAATGAGCAGTTCTTC. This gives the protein CASSLLESAAGAYNEQFF.

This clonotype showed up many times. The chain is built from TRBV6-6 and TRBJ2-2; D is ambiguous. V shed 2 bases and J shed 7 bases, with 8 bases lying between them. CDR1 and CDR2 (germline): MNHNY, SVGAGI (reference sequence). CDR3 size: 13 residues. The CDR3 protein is CASSYGGFGELFF. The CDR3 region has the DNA TGTGCCAGCAGTTACGGTGGTTTCGGGGAGCTGTTTTTT.

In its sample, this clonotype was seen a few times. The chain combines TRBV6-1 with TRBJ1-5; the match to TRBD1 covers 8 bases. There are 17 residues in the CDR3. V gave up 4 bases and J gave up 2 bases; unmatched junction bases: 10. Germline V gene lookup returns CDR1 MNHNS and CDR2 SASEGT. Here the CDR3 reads CASSGPGQVMRNQPQHF. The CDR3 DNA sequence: TGTGCCAGCAGTGGGCCGGGACAGGTAATGCGCAATCAGCCCCAGCATTTT.

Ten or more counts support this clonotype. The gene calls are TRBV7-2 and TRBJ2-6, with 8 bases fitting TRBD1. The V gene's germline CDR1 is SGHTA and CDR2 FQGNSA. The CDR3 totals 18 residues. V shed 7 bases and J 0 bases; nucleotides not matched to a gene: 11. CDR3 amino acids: CASTPPGQVRSGANVLTF. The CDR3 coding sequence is TGTGCCAGCACACCCCCGGGACAGGTTCGCTCTGGGGCCAACGTCCTGACTTTC.